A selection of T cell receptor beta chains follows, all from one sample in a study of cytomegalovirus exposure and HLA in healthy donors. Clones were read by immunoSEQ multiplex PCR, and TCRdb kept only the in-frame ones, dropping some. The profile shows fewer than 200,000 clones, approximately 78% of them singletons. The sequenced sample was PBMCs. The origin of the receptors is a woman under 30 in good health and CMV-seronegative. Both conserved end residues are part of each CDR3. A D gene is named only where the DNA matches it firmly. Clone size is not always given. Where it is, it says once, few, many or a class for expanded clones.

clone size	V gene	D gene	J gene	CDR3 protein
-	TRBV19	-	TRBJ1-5	CASRRDNGNQPQHF
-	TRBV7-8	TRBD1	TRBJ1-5	CASSSRGRDQPQHF
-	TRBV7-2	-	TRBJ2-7	CASSRRGGDEQYF
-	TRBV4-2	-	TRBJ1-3	CASSQPNTPEATIYF
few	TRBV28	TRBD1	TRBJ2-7	CASSAPGQGADYEQYF
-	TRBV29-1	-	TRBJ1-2	CSVGRTVYGYTF
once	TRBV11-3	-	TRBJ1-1	CASSSGRGIASTLLVTEAFF
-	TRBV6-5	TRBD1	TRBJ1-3	CASRWRDRGNTIYF
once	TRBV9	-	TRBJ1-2	CASSPAEAYYGYTF
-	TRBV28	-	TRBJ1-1	CASSWARDKSLGNTEAFF
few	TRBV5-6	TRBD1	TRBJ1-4	CASSSTGINEKLFF
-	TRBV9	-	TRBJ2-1	CASSATVGSYNEQFF
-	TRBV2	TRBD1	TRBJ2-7	CASIASWTGLSEQYF
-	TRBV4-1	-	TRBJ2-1	CASSQGAGSYNEQFF
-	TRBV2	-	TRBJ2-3	CASSFNGWDTQYF
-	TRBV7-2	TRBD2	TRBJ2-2	CASSPAGARTGELFF
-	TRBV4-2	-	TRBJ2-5	CASSHPQGSGETQYF
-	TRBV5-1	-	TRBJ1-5	CASSPGGGNQPQHF
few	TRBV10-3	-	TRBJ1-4	CAISASPGPATNEKLFF
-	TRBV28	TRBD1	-	CASSSGTGRSEQYF
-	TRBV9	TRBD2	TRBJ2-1	CASSVGTSSYNEQFF
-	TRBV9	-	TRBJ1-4	CASSVQGRGNEKLFF
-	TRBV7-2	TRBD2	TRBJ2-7	CASSLVGGLAGGPIYEQYF
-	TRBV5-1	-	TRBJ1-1	CASSLATRKNTEAFF
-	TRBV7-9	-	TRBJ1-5	CASSLGGGSNQPQHF
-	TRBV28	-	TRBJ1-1	CASRGRKDSLEAFF
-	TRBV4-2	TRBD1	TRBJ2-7	CASSPEGQGFPYEQYF
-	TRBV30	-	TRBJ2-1	CAWSGTVPNEQFF
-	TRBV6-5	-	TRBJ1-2	CASSLEGLRGYTF
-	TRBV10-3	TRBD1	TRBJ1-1	CATQTTGAVTEAFF
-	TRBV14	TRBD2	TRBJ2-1	CASSPLAGARNNEQFF
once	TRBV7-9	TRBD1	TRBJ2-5	CSSSLTRTGGTGVGETQYF
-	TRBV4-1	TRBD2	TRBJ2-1	CASSQEYETSATNEQFF
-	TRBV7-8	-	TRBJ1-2	CASSSKRQVDYGYTF
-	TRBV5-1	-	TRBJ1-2	CASSLAGVDYGYTF
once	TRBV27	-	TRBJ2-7	CASSLGSPVNEQYF
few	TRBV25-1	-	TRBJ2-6	CASTGGGGANVLTF
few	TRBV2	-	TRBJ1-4	CASRGGTPRANEKLFF
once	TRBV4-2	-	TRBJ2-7	CASSQTTGVEQYF
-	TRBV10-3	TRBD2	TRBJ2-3	CAISGGLAGELYTQYF
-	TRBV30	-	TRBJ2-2	CAWSVRRLKTENTGELFF
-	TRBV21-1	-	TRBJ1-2	CASSKGGLDDGYTF
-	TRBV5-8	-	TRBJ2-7	CASSLAAGTKSYEQYF
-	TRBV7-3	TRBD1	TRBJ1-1	CASSLDRGSEAFF
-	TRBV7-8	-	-	CASSLRDNEQYF